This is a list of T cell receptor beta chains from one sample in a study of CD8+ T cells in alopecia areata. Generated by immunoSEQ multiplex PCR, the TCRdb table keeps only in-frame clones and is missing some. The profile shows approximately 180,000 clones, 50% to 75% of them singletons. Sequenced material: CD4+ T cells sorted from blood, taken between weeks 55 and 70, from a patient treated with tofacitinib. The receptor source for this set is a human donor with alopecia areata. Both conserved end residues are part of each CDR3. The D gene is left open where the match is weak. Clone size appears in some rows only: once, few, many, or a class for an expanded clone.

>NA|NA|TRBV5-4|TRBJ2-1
TGTGCCAGCAGCTTGGGGGCGGTGGGGAATGAGCAGTTCTTC
CASSLGAVGNEQFF
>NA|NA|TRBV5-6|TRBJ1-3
TGTGCCAGCAGCTCTTCTTTCCGAATCCTCTCTGGAAACACCATATATTTT
CASSSSFRILSGNTIYF
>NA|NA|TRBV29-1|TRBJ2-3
TGCAGCGTTGTCGAGGGGAGGTCCACAGATACGCAGTATTTT
CSVVEGRSTDTQYF
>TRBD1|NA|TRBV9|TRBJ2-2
TGTGCCAGCAGCGTAGCCACAGGGGTATTTTCCGGGGAGCTGTTTTTT
CASSVATGVFSGELFF
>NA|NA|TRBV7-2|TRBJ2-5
TGTGCCAGCAGCGCCGGCAACAGGGGGGGAGAGACCCAGTACTTC
CASSAGNRGGETQYF
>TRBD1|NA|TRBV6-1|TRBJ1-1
TGTGCCAGCAGTCCCGTTACGACAGGGGTGCGGGCTTTCTTT
CASSPVTTGVRAFF
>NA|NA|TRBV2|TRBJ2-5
TGTGCCAGCACCAAAGAAGCTACGGGGGAGACCCAGTACTTC
CASTKEATGETQYF
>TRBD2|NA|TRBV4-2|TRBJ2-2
TGTGCCAGCAGCCAAGAGGTAACAGCGGGGATCACCGGGGAGCTGTTTTTT
CASSQEVTAGITGELFF
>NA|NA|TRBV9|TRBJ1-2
TGTGCCAGCAGCGTAACGACAGGATTCTATGGCTACACCTTC
CASSVTTGFYGYTF
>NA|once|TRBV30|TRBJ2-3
TGTGCCCGTCTAGCACGGGGTACAGATACGCAGTATTTT
CARLARGTDTQYF
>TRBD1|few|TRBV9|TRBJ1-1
TGTGCCAGCAGCTTTCGGACAGGGACTGAAGCTTTCTTT
CASSFRTGTEAFF
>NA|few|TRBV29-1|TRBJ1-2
TGCAGCGTCCTTGTTGGCGAAGGCGAGTATGGCTACACCTTC
CSVLVGEGEYGYTF
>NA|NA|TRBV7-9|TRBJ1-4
TGTGCCAGCAGCGTTGGCGGCGGACCTAATGAAAAACTGTTTTTT
CASSVGGGPNEKLFF
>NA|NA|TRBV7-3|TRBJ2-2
TGTGCCAGCAGCTTCCGGCAGGGCCCCGGGGAGCTGTTTTTT
CASSFRQGPGELFF
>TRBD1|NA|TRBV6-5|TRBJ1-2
TGTGCCAGCAGTTACTGGGACAGGGCTGGGATCTATGGCTACACCTTC
CASSYWDRAGIYGYTF
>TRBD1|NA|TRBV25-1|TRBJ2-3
TGTGCCAGCAGTGAACAAGGCGGGACCAGGGGGCCAGATACGCAGTATTTT
CASSEQGGTRGPDTQYF
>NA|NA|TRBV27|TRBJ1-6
TGTGCCAGCAGACAGGTGGAGAATTCACCCCTCCACTTT
CASRQVENSPLHF
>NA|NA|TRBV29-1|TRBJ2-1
TGCAGCGTTGAAGAGATCCGGGGGTCGAATGAGCAGTTCTTC
CSVEEIRGSNEQFF
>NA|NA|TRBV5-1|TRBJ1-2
TGCGCCAGCAGCTTGAGCGACAGAAACTATGGCTACACCTTC
CASSLSDRNYGYTF
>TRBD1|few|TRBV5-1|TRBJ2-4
TGCGCCAGCAGCCTACAGGGGGCGGAATTCCCCCAAGCCAAAAACATTCAGTACTTC
CASSLQGAEFPQAKNIQYF
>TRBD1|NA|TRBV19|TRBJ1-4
TGTGCCAGTCAGGCAGGGGGCTCAGAAAAACTGTTTTTT
CASQAGGSEKLFF
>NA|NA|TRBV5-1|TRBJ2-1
TGCGCCAGCAGCTCCCGGACGGCATACAATGAGCAGTTCTTC
CASSSRTAYNEQFF
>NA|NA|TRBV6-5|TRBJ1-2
TGTGCCAGCAGTTACTCTCGGACAGTAAGCTATGGCTACACCTTC
CASSYSRTVSYGYTF
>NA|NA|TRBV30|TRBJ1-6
TGTGCCTGGAGTGTACGCCTGGGGTACTCCTATAATTCACCCCTCCACTTT
CAWSVRLGYSYNSPLHF
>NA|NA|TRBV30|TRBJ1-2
TGTGCCTGGAGTGTCGGTACTAACTATGGCTACACCTTC
CAWSVGTNYGYTF
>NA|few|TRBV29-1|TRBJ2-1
TGCAGCGTTGATCCGACTAGTAACAATGAGCAGTTCTTC
CSVDPTSNNEQFF
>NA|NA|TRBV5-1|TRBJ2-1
TGCGCCAGCAGCTCCGGGACCCACAGCGCAGATGAGCAGTTCTTC
CASSSGTHSADEQFF
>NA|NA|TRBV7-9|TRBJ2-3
TGTGCCAGCAGCCTGGAAGATACGCAGTATTTT
CASSLEDTQYF
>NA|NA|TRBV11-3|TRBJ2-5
TGTGCCAGCAGCTCGGGACTTATAGAGACCCAGTACTTC
CASSSGLIETQYF
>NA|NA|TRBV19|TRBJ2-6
TGTGCCAGTAGTGTCTCAGGGTCTGGGGCCAACGTCCTGACTTTC
CASSVSGSGANVLTF
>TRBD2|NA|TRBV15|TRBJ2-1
TGTGCCACCAGCAGAGATGGATCGGGACTAGCGGGGGGAAGCTCCTACAATGAGCAGTTCTTC
CATSRDGSGLAGGSSYNEQFF
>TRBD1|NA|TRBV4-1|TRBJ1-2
TGCGCCAGCAGCCAACGATCAGGGGGCGGCTATGGCTACACCTTC
CASSQRSGGGYGYTF
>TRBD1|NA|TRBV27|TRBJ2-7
TGTGCCAGCAGGATGACAGGGGGCTACGAGCAGTACTTC
CASRMTGGYEQYF
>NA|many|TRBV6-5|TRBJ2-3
TGTGCCAGCAGGACGGGGGCCAACACAGATACGCAGTATTTT
CASRTGANTDTQYF
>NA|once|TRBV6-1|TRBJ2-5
TGTGCCAGCAGTGAACAGGAGGGAGAGACCCAGTACTTC
CASSEQEGETQYF
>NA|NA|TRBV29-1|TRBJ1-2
TGCAGCGTTGGCGCGGGCGATGGCTACACCTTC
CSVGAGDGYTF
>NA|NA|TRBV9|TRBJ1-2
TGTGCCAGCAGCGTAGCTACGGCGGGGAACTATGGCTACACCTTC
CASSVATAGNYGYTF
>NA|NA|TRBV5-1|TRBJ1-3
TGCGCCAGCAGCTTGGAAGCCGGGACGGCTGGAAACACCATATATTTT
CASSLEAGTAGNTIYF
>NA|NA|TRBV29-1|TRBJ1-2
TGCAGCGTTGGAGGTCGACAGGCCTATGGCTACACCTTC
CSVGGRQAYGYTF
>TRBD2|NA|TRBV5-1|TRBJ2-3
TGCGCCAGCAGCCCCGGGACTAGCGGGACAGATACGCAGTATTTT
CASSPGTSGTDTQYF
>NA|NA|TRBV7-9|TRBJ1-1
TGTGCCAGCAGCTCCTCCGGGGACACTGAAGCTTTCTTT
CASSSSGDTEAFF
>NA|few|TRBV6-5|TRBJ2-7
TGTGCCAGCAGCCTAGAAATTAGCTACGAGCAGTACTTC
CASSLEISYEQYF
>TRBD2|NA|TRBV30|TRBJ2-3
TGTGCCTGGAGTGTACAGCGGGGTAACACAGATACGCAGTATTTT
CAWSVQRGNTDTQYF
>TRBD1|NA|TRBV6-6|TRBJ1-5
TGTGCCAGCAGTCCAGGGGGGCAGCCCCAGCATTTT
CASSPGGQPQHF
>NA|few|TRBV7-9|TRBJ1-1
TGTGCCAGCAGCTTGGCTGGTCGCTCTGAAGCTTTCTTT
CASSLAGRSEAFF
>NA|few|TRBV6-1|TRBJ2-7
TGTGCCAGCAGTTCGGGGGTCTACGAGCAGTACTTC
CASSSGVYEQYF
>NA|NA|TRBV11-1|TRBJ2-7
TGTGCCAGCAGTTTTGGACTGGAATCCTACGAGCAGTACTTC
CASSFGLESYEQYF
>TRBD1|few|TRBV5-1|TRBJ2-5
TGCGCCAGCAGCTTGAGACAGGGATGGGAGACCCAGTACTTC
CASSLRQGWETQYF
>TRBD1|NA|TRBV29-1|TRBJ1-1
TGCAGCGTTGGGACAGGGGGCGGCGGCACTGAAGCTTTCTTT
CSVGTGGGGTEAFF
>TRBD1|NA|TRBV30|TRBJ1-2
TGTGCCGGATTGACAGGGACTAACTATGGCTACACCTTC
CAGLTGTNYGYTF
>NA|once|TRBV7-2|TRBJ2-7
TGTGCCAGCAGCTTATCGGTGGGGTCTTGGGAGCAGTACTTC
CASSLSVGSWEQYF
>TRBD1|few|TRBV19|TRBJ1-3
TGTGCCAGTAGTACAGGGGGGACTGGAAACACCATATATTTT
CASSTGGTGNTIYF
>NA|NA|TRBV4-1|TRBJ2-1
TGCGCCAGCAGCCAAGGTAGGAGCTCCTACAATGAGCAGTTCTTC
CASSQGRSSYNEQFF
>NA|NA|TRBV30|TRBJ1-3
TGTGCCTGGAGTACCGGAAACACCATATATTTT
CAWSTGNTIYF
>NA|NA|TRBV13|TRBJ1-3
TGTGCCAGCAGCGAGATTGCATTTGGAAACACCATATATTTT
CASSEIAFGNTIYF
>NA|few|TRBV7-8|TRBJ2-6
TGTGCCAGCAGCTTATTGTCCGTCGGCTCTGGGGCCAACGTCCTGACTTTC
CASSLLSVGSGANVLTF
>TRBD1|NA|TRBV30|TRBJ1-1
TGTGCCTGGAGATACAGGGGGATGAACACTGAAGCTTTCTTT
CAWRYRGMNTEAFF
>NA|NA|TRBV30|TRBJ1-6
TGTGCCTGGAGTGTAACCTCCTATAATTCACCCCTCCACTTT
CAWSVTSYNSPLHF
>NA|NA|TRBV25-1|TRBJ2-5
TGTGCCAGCAGTGGGATGAAAAGACAAACGCATTGGGAGACCCAGTACTTC
CASSGMKRQTHWETQYF
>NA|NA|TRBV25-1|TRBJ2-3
TGTGCCAGCACTCACGATCCCGCCGTTGACCAGAAAGATACGCAGTATTTT
CASTHDPAVDQKDTQYF